This passage covers 24 T cell receptor beta chains from one sample sequenced in a study of blood T cell repertoires in COVID-19. Here immunoSEQ multiplex PCR was the method, and the copy in TCRdb shows in-frame clones only, minus some. The data show under 350,000 clones, with less than 90% seen just once and roughly 15% held by the top ten. The sample was peripheral blood. The receptors shown here come from a human donor in a cohort sampled during active COVID-19.

This clone was counted once. This chain uses TRBV6-5 with TRBJ2-1; maybe TRBD2 (6 bases). With 2 bases removed from V and 6 bases from J, the gap between germline ends came to 8 bases. Germline lookup yields CDR1 MNHEY and CDR2 SVGAGI. This CDR3 is 13 amino acids long. DNA of the CDR3: TGTGCCAGCAGTTACGTGCGGGGCAATGAGCAGTTCTTC. Amino acids: CASSYVRGNEQFF.

V usage is TRBV4-1 and J usage is TRBJ2-1, with TRBD2 matching 12 bases. Germline CDR1 reads MGHRA; CDR2 reads YSYEKL. Trimming cost V 2 bases and J 8 bases; bases outside gene matches: 10. There are 17 residues in the CDR3. The DNA for the CDR3 is TGCGCCAGCAGCCAACCGACTAGCGGGAGACACCGCGATGAGCAGTTCTTC. Amino acid sequence: CASSQPTSGRHRDEQFF.

The chain joins TRBV3-1 (or the pseudogene TRBV3-2) to TRBJ1-6; 8 bases are shared with TRBD1. CDR1 and CDR2 (germline): LGHDT, YNNKEL (reference sequence). Germline trimming cut 2 bases from V and 12 bases from J; bases unmatched to any gene: 6. The CDR3 is 14 amino acids. In DNA form, the CDR3 reads TGTGCCAGCAGCCAACAGGGGGCGGAAGGACCCCTCCACTTT. It yields the protein CASSQQGAEGPLHF.

CDR3 sequence: CASSSGNGGEQYF. The CDR3 nucleotides read TGTGCCAGCAGCTCCGGGAACGGGGGCGAGCAGTACTTC. The V call is TRBV6-5, the J call TRBJ2-7; perhaps TRBD2 as D (6 bases). Germline CDR1 is MNHEY and CDR2 is SVGAGI. This CDR3 contains 13 residues. V was shortened by 6 bases and J by 6 bases, with 15 bases between the two germline ends.

The genes are TRBV9 and TRBJ2-3; 10 bases are a match to TRBD2. This CDR3 region has 14 residues. The germline gives CDR1 SGDLS, CDR2 YYNGEE. Germline trimming cut 9 bases from V and 4 bases from J; bases unmatched to any gene: 8. CDR3 sequence (DNA): TGTGCCACCATTGAAGGGACTAGCGCAGATACGCAGTATTTT. As protein: CATIEGTSADTQYF.

This chain uses TRBV4-1 with TRBJ2-7; maybe TRBD2 (7 bases). Germline V lookup: CDR1 MGHRA, CDR2 YSYEKL. V gave up 0 bases and J gave up 4 bases, with 13 bases separating them. The CDR3 has 15 amino acids. CDR3 sequence (DNA): TGCGCCAGCAGCCAAGATCGGGGGGCTCCATACGAGCAGTACTTC. Encoded protein: CASSQDRGAPYEQYF.

The V call is TRBV14, the J call TRBJ2-7; 10 bases are a match to TRBD2. The germline V gene has CDR1 SGHDN and CDR2 FVKESK. The CDR3 runs to 16 residues. Trimming cost V 1 base and J 2 bases; bases outside gene matches: 5. The CDR3 loop is CASSQGTSGFPYEQYF. The DNA for the CDR3 is TGTGCCAGCAGCCAAGGGACTAGCGGCTTTCCCTACGAGCAGTACTTC. The complete variable domain, with remaining parts taken from reference TRBV14 and TRBJ2-7, reads EAGVTQFPSHSVIEKGQTVTLRCDPISGHDNLYWYRRVMGKEIKFLLHFVKESKQDESGMPNNRFLAERTGGTYSTLKVQPAELEDSGVYFCASSQGTSGFPYEQYFGPGTRLTVT.

The genes are TRBV6-5 and TRBJ1-2; unclear D gene. The CDR3 has 13 amino acids. With 6 bases removed from V and 4 bases from J, the gap between germline ends came to 12 bases. Germline CDR1 and CDR2: MNHEY and SVGAGI. CDR3 protein: CASRSPGAYGYTF. CDR3 DNA sequence: TGTGCCAGCAGATCCCCAGGCGCCTATGGCTACACCTTC.

This rearrangement joins TRBV3-1 (or the pseudogene TRBV3-2) to TRBJ2-7; D may be TRBD2 (6 bases). Germline CDR1 LGHDT, CDR2 YNNKEL (reference sequence). Trimming took off 0 bases at V and 5 bases at J, with 11 bases between the two ends. This CDR3 spans 14 amino acids. In nucleotides, the CDR3 is TGTGCCAGCAGCCAAGATCGGGGGTTCCACGAGCAGTACTTC. Its translation: CASSQDRGFHEQYF.

As DNA, the CDR3 is TGTGCCAGCAGAGGGACTAGCGGACCTGGTACGCAGTATTTT. This encodes CASRGTSGPGTQYF. The rearrangement joins TRBV2 to TRBJ2-3, with TRBD2 matching 11 bases. This CDR3 spans 14 amino acids. Germline loops: CDR1 SNHLY, CDR2 FYNNEI. Unmatched junction bases numbered 7, after V lost 6 bases and J lost 8 bases.

The chain is built from TRBV10-3 and TRBJ2-5; TRBD2 matches 8 bases. Trimming took 10 bases from V and 5 from J; bases not matched to a gene: 9. The CDR3 covers 13 residues. Germline CDR1 ENHRY, CDR2 SYGVKD. The DNA for the CDR3 is TGTGCCAACGCCAAGACTAGCGTGGAGACCCAGTACTTC. Its translation: CANAKTSVETQYF.

This chain joins TRBV7-9 and TRBJ2-2; 11 positions match TRBD2. The CDR3 extends over 17 amino acids. Germline V gives CDR1 SEHNR, CDR2 FQNEAQ (reference sequence). V was clipped by 5 bases and J by 4 bases; unmatched bases: 9. CDR3 region: CASSMTGTSGTTGELFF. The CDR3 DNA sequence: TGTGCCAGCAGCATGACCGGGACTAGCGGCACCACCGGGGAGCTGTTTTTT.

The V and J genes are TRBV19 and TRBJ1-3; D is ambiguous. In germline, CDR1 is LNHDA, CDR2 SQIVND (reference sequence). The CDR3 extends over 14 amino acids. Trimming took 7 bases from V and 0 from J, leaving 10 bases between them. The CDR3 bases are TGTGCCAGTATGGAACTAAGCTCTGGAAACACCATATATTTT. This encodes CASMELSSGNTIYF.

The rearrangement uses TRBV30 and TRBJ2-5; D is unresolved. V was pared by 3 bases and J by 10 bases, with 15 bases between. CDR1 and CDR2 from the germline V gene are GTSNPN and SVGIG (reference sequence). This CDR3 has 12 amino acids. CDR3 sequence (DNA): TGTGCCTGGAGCGTAGGTCACAGTGGCCAGTACTTC. The encoded protein is CAWSVGHSGQYF.

This chain uses TRBV3-1 (or the pseudogene TRBV3-2) with TRBJ2-1; maybe TRBD2 (6 bases). The germline gives CDR1 LGHDT, CDR2 YNNKEL (reference sequence). The CDR3 sequence is 18 residues long. V was trimmed by 3 bases and J by 0 bases, leaving 18 bases between them. The CDR3 loop reads CASSHLAGSGSSYNEQFF. The DNA for the CDR3 is TGTGCCAGCAGCCACTTGGCGGGATCGGGGAGCTCCTACAATGAGCAGTTCTTC.

On this clone itself: This CDR3 is also generated by other DNA sequences in the sample. This chain connects TRBV5-1 to TRBJ2-7; D not resolved. Per the germline V gene, CDR1 is SGHRS and CDR2 is YFSETQ. V lost 0 bases, J lost 0 bases, and 7 bases lay in between. CDR3 size: 14 residues. Here the CDR3 reads CASSLVVSSYEQYF. DNA of the CDR3: TGCGCCAGCAGCTTGGTCGTCAGCTCCTACGAGCAGTACTTC.

As regards this clone: The same CDR3 can be traced to other DNA sequences in this sample. The V call is TRBV2, the J call TRBJ1-3, with D perhaps matching TRBD1 (5 bases). This CDR3 comprises 14 residues. Per the germline V gene, CDR1 is SNHLY and CDR2 is FYNNEI. V was clipped by 8 bases and J by 3 bases, with 14 bases between them. This CDR3 is CASETQTVGNTIYF. The CDR3 DNA reads TGTGCCAGCGAAACCCAGACAGTTGGAAACACCATATATTTT.

V and J are TRBV19 and TRBJ1-1, with 7 bases aligning to TRBD1. Germline loops: CDR1 LNHDA, CDR2 SQIVND (reference sequence). This CDR3 is built from 15 residues. Trimming cost V 4 bases and J 3 bases; bases outside gene matches: 8. The CDR3: CASSTIRQGDTEAFF. Here the CDR3 DNA reads TGTGCCAGTAGTACCATTCGACAGGGCGACACTGAAGCTTTCTTT.

This clone was counted a few times. This chain connects TRBV11-3 to TRBJ2-4; TRBD2 aligns across 11 bases. V gave up 7 bases and J gave up 2 bases; unmatched junction bases: 4. Germline values: CDR1 SGHNT, CDR2 YENEEA. The CDR3 runs to 15 residues. The CDR3 sequence is CASITSGSTKNIQYF. The CDR3, as DNA: TGTGCCAGCATTACTAGCGGGAGCACCAAAAACATTCAGTACTTC.

The V and J genes are TRBV5-4 and TRBJ2-5; 7 nucleotides match TRBD2. Germline-derived CDR1 and CDR2 are SGHNT and YYREEE (reference sequence). This CDR3 has 15 residues. V was clipped by 1 base and J by 3 bases; unmatched bases: 6. The CDR3 bases are TGTGCCAGCAGCTTGTATGCTAGCGGAAAAGAGACCCAGTACTTC. It is translated as CASSLYASGKETQYF.

The CDR3 is CASRPRFRGSRGYTF. CDR3 DNA: TGTGCCAGCAGACCCCGGTTTAGGGGATCGCGCGGCTACACCTTC. J is TRBJ1-2 and V is TRBV28; D may be TRBD1 (5 bases). Germline CDR1 and CDR2: MDHEN and SYDVKM. The CDR3 has 15 residues. V was clipped by 6 bases and J by 8 bases, with 22 bases between them.

The CDR3 DNA reads TGTGCCAGCAGTCCTCAGGGGCACTCCTACAATGAGCAGTTCTTC. This gives the protein CASSPQGHSYNEQFF. V and J are TRBV7-9 and TRBJ2-1, with D possibly matching TRBD1 (6 bases). CDR1 and CDR2 (germline): SEHNR, FQNEAQ (reference sequence). This CDR3 region has 15 residues. The V gene lost 6 bases and the J gene lost 0 bases, with 12 bases spanning the gap. The whole variable domain, remainder taken from reference TRBV7-9 and TRBJ2-1, is DTGVSQNPRHKITKRGQNVTFRCDPISEHNRLYWYRQTLGQGPEFLTYFQNEAQLEKSRLLSDRFSAERPKGSFSTLEIQRTEQGDSAMYLCASSPQGHSYNEQFFGPGTRLTVL.

The genes are TRBV2 and TRBJ2-3, with TRBD2 matching over 8 bases. V shed 4 bases and J 3 bases; nucleotides not matched to a gene: 6. Germline CDR1 SNHLY, CDR2 FYNNEI. This CDR3 is built from 15 residues. The CDR3 reads CASSGLARWTDTQYF. CDR3 sequence (DNA): TGTGCCAGCAGTGGACTAGCGAGGTGGACAGATACGCAGTATTTT.

This chain links TRBV11-2 with TRBJ2-3, with 13 bases that match TRBD2. Trimming took 5 bases from V and 2 from J; bases not matched to a gene: 1. CDR3 size: 15 residues. Germline V CDR1 and CDR2: SGHAT, FQNNGV. CDR3 loop: CASSGTSGNTDTQYF. The DNA for the CDR3 is TGTGCCAGCAGCGGGACTAGCGGGAACACAGATACGCAGTATTTT.